This T cell receptor beta chain was recovered during a study of shared clonotypes between healthy human individuals. Study results and caveats: Clonotypes not shared had lower generation probabilities than those common to all four donors. It was expected that sequencing depth would affect clonotype sharing among donors. Rarefaction showed that sequencing of sorted subsets was incomplete (despite large depth).

Assay: immunoSEQ multiplex PCR; the TCRdb copy retains only in-frame clones and omits some. This table has roughly 400,000 clones, about 96% appearing once. This CDR3 comprises 14 residues. Germline CDR1 reads MDHEN; CDR2 reads SYDVKM. V trimming: 6 bases; J trimming: 4 bases; junction bases outside the gene matches: 8. Notes on this clone: Its specificity is unknown.

The TCR comes from a man aged 25-45 years in good health. This rearrangement joins TRBV28 to TRBJ2-7, with TRBD1 identical over 8 bases. Sample: memory CD8+ T cells sorted from blood. Subset noted: CD45RO+ cells pooled with CCR7-negative TemRA cells. DNA of the CDR3: TGTGCCAGCAGCGACAGGACAGGGACTTACGAGCAGTACTTC. It codes for CASSDRTGTYEQYF.